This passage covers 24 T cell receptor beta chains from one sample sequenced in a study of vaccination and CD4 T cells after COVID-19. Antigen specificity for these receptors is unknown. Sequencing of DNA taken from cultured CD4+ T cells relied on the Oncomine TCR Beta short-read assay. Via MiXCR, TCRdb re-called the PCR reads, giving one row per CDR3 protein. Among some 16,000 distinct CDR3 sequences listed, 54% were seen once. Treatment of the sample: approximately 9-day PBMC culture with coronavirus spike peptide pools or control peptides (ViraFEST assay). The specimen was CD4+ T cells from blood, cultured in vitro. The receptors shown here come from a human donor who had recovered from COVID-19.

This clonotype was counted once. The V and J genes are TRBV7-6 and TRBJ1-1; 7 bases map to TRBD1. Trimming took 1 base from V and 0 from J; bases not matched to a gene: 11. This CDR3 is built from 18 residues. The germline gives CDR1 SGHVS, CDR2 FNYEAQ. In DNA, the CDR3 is TGTGCCAGCAGCTTAGAGATCCAACGGGACAGCATGAACACTGAAGCTTTCTTT. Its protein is CASSLEIQRDSMNTEAFF.

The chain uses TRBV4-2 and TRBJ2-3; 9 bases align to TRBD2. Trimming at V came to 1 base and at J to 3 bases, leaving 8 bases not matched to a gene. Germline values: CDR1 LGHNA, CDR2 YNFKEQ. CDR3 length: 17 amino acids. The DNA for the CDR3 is TGTGCCAGCAGCCAAGTTAGCCCGGGACTAGCAACAGATACGCAGTATTTT. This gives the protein CASSQVSPGLATDTQYF.

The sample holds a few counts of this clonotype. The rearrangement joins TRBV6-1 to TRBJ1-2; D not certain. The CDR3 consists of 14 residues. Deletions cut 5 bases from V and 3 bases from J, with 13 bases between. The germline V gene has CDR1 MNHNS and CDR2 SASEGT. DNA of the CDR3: TGTGCCAGCAGTACGGGCATCTGGGACTATGGCTACACCTTC. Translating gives CASSTGIWDYGYTF.

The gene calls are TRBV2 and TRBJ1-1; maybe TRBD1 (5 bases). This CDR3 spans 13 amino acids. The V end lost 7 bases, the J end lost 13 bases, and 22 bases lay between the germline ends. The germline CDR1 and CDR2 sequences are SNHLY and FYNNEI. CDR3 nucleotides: TGTGCCAGCACCATAGCCCCTAGGACGGGGGTTTTCTTT. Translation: CASTIAPRTGVFF.

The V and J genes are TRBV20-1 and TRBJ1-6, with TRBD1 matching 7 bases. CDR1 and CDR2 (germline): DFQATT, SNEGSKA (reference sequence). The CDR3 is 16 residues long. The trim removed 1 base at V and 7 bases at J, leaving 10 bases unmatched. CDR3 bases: TGCAGTGCTAGAGCTCGTAGAGCAGGGGGGAATTCACCCCTCCACTTT. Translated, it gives CSARARRAGGNSPLHF.

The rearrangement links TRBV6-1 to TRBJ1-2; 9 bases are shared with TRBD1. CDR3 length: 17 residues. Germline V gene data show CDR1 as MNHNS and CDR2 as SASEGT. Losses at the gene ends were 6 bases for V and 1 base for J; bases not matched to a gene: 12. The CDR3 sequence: CASRPTPNRGLNYGYTF. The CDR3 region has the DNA TGTGCCAGCAGACCAACCCCGAACAGGGGGCTTAACTATGGCTACACCTTC.

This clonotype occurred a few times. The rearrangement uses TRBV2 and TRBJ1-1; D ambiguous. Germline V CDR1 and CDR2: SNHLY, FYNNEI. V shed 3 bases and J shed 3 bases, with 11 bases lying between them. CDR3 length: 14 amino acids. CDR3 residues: CASSEARVYTEAFF. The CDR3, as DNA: TGTGCCAGCAGTGAGGCCCGGGTGTACACTGAAGCTTTCTTT.

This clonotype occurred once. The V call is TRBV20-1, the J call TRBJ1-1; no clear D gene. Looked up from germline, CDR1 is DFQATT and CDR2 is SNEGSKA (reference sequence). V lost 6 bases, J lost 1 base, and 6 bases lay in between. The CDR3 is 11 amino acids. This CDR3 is CSARWNTEAFF. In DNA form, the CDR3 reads TGCAGTGCGCGATGGAACACTGAAGCTTTCTTT.

CDR3 residues: CASGLGQSTDTQYF. In nucleotides, the CDR3 is TGTGCTAGTGGTTTGGGACAGAGCACAGATACGCAGTATTTT. V usage is TRBV12-5 and J usage is TRBJ2-3; D perhaps matches TRBD1 (5 bases). The CDR3 extends over 14 amino acids. The germline V and J ends were trimmed by 1 base and 0 bases, with 5 bases remaining between them. The germline V gene has CDR1 LGHNT and CDR2 FRNRAP.

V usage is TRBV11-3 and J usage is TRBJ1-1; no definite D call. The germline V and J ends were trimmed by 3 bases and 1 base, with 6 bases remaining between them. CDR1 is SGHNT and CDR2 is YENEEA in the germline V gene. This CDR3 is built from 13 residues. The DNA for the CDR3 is TGTGCCAGCAGCTTTTCCCAGAACACTGAAGCTTTCTTT. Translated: CASSFSQNTEAFF. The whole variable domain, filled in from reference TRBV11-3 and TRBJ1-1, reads EAGVVQSPRYKIIEKKQPVAFWCNPISGHNTLYWYLQNLGQGPELLIRYENEEAVDDSQLPKDRFSAERLKGVDSTLKIQPAELGDSAVYLCASSFSQNTEAFFGQGTRLTVV.

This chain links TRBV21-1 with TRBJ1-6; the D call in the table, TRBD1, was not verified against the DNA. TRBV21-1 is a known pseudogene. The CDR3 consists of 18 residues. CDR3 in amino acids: CASSKGRGMGVPVVPLHF. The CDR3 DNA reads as TGTGCCAGCAGCAAAGGCAGGGGGATGGGGGTCCCCGTCGTCCCCCTCCACTTT.

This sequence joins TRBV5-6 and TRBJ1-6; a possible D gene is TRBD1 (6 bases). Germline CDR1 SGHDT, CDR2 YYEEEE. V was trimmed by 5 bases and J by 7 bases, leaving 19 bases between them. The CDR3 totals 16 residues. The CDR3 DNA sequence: TGTGCCAGCAGTTTTTCCCCGGGACAAGACAATTCACCCCTCCACTTT. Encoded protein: CASSFSPGQDNSPLHF.

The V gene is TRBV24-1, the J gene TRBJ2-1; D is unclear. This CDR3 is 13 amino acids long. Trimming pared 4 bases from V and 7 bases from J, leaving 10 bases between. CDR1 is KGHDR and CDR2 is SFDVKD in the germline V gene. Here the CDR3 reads CATSDSNRNEQFF. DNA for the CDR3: TGTGCCACCAGTGACTCGAATAGAAATGAGCAGTTCTTC.

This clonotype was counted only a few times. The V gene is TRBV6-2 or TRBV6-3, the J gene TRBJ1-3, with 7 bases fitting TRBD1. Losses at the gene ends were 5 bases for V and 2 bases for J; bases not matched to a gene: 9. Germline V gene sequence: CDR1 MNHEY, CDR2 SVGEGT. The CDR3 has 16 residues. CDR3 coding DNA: TGTGCCAGCAGTAACCGGGACAGCCAGGCTGGAAACACCATATATTTT. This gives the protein CASSNRDSQAGNTIYF.

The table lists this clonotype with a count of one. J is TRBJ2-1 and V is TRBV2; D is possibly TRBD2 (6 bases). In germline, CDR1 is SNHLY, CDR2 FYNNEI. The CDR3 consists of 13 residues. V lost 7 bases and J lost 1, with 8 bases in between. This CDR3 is CASTSASYNEQFF. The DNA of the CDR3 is TGTGCCAGCACTAGCGCTTCCTACAATGAGCAGTTCTTC. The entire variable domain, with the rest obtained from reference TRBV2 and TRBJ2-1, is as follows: EPEVTQTPSHQVTQMGQEVILRCVPISNHLYFYWYRQILGQKVEFLVSFYNNEISEKSEIFDDQFSVERPDGSNFTLKIRSTKLEDSAMYFCASTSASYNEQFFGPGTRLTVL.

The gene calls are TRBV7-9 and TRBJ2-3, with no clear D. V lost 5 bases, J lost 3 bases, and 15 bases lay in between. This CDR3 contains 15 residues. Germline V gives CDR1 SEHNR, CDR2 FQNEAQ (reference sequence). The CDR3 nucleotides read TGTGCCAGCAGCGGGTCGCGTCTAGGAACAGATACGCAGTATTTT. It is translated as CASSGSRLGTDTQYF. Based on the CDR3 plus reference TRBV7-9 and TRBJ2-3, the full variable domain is DTGVSQNPRHKITKRGQNVTFRCDPISEHNRLYWYRQTLGQGPEFLTYFQNEAQLEKSRLLSDRFSAERPKGSFSTLEIQRTEQGDSAMYLCASSGSRLGTDTQYFGPGTRLTVL.

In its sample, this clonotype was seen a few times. The chain's CDR3 is CASSLTGSNTEAFF. Here the CDR3 DNA reads TGTGCCAGCAGCTTAACAGGGTCGAACACTGAAGCTTTCTTT. J is TRBJ1-1 and V is TRBV11-3, with a possible D match to TRBD1 (6 bases). CDR3 size: 14 residues. Looked up from germline, CDR1 is SGHNT and CDR2 is YENEEA. V was shortened by 2 bases and J by 1 base, with 8 bases between the two germline ends.

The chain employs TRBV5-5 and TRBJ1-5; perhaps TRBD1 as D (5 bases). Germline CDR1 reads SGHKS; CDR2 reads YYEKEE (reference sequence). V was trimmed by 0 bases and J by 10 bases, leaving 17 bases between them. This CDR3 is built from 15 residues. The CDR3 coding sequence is TGTGCCAGCAGCTTGGAGGTAGGGGCCTTTAGACCCCAGCATTTT. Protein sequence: CASSLEVGAFRPQHF.

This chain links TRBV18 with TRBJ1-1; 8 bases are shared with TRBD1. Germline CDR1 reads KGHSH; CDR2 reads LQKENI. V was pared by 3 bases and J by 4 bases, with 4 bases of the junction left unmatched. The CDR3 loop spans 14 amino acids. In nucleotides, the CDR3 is TGTGCCAGCTCACCCCCCGGACAGGGCACTGAAGCTTTCTTT. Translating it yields CASSPPGQGTEAFF.

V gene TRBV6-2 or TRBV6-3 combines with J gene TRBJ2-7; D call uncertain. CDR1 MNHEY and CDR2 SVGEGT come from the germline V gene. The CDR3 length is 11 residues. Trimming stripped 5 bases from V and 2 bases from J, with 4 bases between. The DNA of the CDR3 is TGTGCCAGCAGTCCTGCCTACGAGCAGTACTTC. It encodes CASSPAYEQYF.

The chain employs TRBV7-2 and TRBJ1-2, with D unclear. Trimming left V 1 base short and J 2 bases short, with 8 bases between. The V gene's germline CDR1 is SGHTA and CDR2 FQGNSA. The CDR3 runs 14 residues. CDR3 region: CASSLGPGNYGYTF. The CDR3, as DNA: TGTGCCAGCAGCTTAGGTCCAGGCAACTATGGCTACACCTTC.

Here the CDR3 reads CASRRDGQNTEAFF. DNA of the CDR3: TGTGCCAGCAGGCGGGACGGACAAAACACTGAAGCTTTCTTT. The chain carries TRBV6-1 and TRBJ1-1; D perhaps matches TRBD1 (5 bases). Trimming left V 6 bases short and J 2 bases short, with 13 bases between. CDR3 length: 14 residues. Looked up from germline, CDR1 is MNHNS and CDR2 is SASEGT.

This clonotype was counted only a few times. CDR3 DNA: TGTGCCACCAGTGATTCGAGGACAGGGGACACCGGGGAGCTGTTTTTT. Translation gives CATSDSRTGDTGELFF. The chain couples TRBV24-1 to TRBJ2-2; TRBD1 matches at 9 bases. Germline trimming cut 2 bases from V and 3 bases from J; bases unmatched to any gene: 3. Germline V gene data show CDR1 as KGHDR and CDR2 as SFDVKD. CDR3 size: 16 residues.

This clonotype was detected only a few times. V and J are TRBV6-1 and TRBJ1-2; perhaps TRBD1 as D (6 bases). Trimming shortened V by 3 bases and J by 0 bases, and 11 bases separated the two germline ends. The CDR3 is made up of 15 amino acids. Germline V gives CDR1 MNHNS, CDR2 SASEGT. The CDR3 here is CASSEPHRANYGYTF. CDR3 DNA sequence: TGTGCCAGCAGTGAGCCCCACAGGGCTAACTATGGCTACACCTTC.